The T cell receptor (beta chain) under discussion was sequenced for a study of neoadjuvant anti-PD-1 for oral cavity cancer. Clones were read by immunoSEQ multiplex PCR, and TCRdb kept only the in-frame ones, dropping some. The sample records roughly 24,000 clones, around 26% being singletons. Trimming cost V 1 base and J 8 bases; bases outside gene matches: 12. The CDR3 runs to 16 residues. Time point described: after neoadjuvant nivolumab, at surgical resection. The source material was tumor tissue, sampled after nivolumab (anti-PD-1) treatment. The clonotype originates from a person aged 35-79 years with oral cavity squamous cell carcinoma. This chain connects TRBV5-3 to TRBJ2-1; 7 nucleotides match TRBD1. TRBV5-3 is labeled an ORF, and its function is uncertain. CDR3 in amino acids: CARSLLRSGGDDEQFF. CDR3 DNA: TGTGCCAGAAGCTTGTTGCGGTCAGGGGGAGATGATGAGCAGTTCTTC.